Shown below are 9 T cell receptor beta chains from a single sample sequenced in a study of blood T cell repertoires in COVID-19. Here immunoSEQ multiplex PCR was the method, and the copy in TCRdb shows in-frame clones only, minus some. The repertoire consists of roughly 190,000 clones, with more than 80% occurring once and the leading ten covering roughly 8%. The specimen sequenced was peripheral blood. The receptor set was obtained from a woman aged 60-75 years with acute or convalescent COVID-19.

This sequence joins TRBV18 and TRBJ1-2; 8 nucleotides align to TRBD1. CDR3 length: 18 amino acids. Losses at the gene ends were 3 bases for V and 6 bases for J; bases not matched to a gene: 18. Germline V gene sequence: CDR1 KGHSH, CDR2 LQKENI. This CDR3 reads CASSPDLRQGPYGDGYTF. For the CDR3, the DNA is TGTGCCAGCTCACCGGACTTGAGACAGGGGCCGTACGGGGATGGCTACACCTTC.

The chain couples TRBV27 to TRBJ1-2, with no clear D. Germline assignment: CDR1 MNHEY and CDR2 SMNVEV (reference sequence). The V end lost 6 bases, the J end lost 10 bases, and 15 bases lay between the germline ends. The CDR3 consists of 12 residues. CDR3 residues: CASSPGGSLYTF. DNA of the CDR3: TGTGCCAGCAGCCCCGGCGGTAGCCTCTACACCTTC.

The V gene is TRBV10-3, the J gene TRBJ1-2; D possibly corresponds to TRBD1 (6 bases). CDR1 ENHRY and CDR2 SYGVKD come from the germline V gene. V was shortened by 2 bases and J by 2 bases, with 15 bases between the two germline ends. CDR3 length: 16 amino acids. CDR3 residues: CAISEGKGQGNYGYTF. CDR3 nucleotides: TGTGCCATCAGTGAGGGGAAGGGACAAGGGAACTATGGCTACACCTTC.

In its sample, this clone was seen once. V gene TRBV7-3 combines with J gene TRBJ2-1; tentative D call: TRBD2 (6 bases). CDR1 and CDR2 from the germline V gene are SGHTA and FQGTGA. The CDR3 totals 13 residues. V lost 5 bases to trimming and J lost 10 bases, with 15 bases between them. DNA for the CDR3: TGTGCCAGCAGCGCTGGGCCCCTAGCGGAGCAGTTCTTC. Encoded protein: CASSAGPLAEQFF.

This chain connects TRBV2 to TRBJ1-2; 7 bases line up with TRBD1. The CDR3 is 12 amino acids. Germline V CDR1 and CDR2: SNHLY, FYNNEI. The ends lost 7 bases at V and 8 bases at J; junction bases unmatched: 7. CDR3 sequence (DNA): TGTGCCAGCAATGAGGGGGCGGAGGGCTACACCTTC. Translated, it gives CASNEGAEGYTF.

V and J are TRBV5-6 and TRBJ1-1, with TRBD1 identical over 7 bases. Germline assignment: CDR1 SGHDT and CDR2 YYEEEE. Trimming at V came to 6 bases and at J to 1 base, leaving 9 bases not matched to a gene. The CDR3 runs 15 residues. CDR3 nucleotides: TGTGCCAGCACTGCACCAGGGGGGACGAACACTGAAGCTTTCTTT. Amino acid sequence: CASTAPGGTNTEAFF.

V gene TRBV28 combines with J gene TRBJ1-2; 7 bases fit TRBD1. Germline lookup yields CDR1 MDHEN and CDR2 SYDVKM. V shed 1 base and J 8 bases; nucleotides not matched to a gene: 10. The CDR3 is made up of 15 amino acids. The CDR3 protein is CASSLYGGGGWGYTF. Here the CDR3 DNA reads TGTGCCAGCAGTTTATATGGTGGAGGGGGCTGGGGCTACACCTTC.

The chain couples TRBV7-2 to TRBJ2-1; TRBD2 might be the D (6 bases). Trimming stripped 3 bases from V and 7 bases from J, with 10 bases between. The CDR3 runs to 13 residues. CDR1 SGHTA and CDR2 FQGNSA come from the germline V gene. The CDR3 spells CASSLDYPNEQFF. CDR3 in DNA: TGTGCCAGCAGCTTGGACTATCCTAATGAGCAGTTCTTC.

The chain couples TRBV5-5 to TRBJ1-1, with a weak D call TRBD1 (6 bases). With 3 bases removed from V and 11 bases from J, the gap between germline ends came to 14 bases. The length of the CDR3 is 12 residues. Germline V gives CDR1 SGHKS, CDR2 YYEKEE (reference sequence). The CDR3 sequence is CASSYLQGGAFF. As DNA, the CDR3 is TGTGCCAGCAGCTATCTACAGGGAGGGGCTTTCTTT.